The source of this T cell receptor beta chain is a study of T cells after yellow fever vaccination (dated by TCRdb to the late 2010s). About the investigation overall: The SMART-Seq v4 Ultra Low Input RNA kit was used to prepare libraries from fractions with low cell numbers. Two healthy male donors, one aged 18 to 30 and one aged 30 to 40 years, made up the cohort. Bulk TCR alpha and beta repertoires were sequenced longitudinally to track T-cell clones before and after primary and booster YFV17D yellow fever vaccination. Bulk PBMC replicates and cell subsets were isolated from blood drawn at multiple timepoints before and after both primary and secondary immunization. The research as a whole found: The secondary T-cell response was weaker than the primary response but faster, peaking on day 5 instead of day 15. Computational filtering was required because FACS-sorted repertoires could contain abundant contaminating clonotypes from the bulk population. Because the study included only a couple of donors, the extent to which the findings can be generalized is limited. A small share of clonotypes was detected in both CD4 and CD8 compartments, with the overlap likely arising from convergent recombination. Most clones expanded after primary vaccination (approximately 95% of CD4 and 88% of CD8) were re-detected after the booster, suggesting that broad memory maintenance occurred.

Counted from cysteine to phenylalanine, this CDR3 has 14 amino acids. Of the read, only the CDR3 DNA is kept; its 42 bases are in frame from base 1. V ends up 3 bases short and J 4 bases short, with an unmatched junction base count of 1. Based on the germline V gene, the CDR1 and CDR2 sequences are SQVTM and ANQGSEA. In the paper's terms, the treatment or condition label means: live attenuated yellow fever vaccine strain. A standard Ficoll-Paque protocol was used to isolate PBMCs from peripheral blood. Dynabeads CD4 and CD8 positive selection kits were used to isolate CD4 and CD8 T-cell fractions. RNA was extracted with TriZol from bulk PBMCs, CD4 and CD8 fractions, and dextramer-positive and dextramer-negative fractions. These reads were obtained on an Illumina NovaSeq 6000. Synthesis of TCR cDNA relied on 5'RACE template switching, a step that introduced a universal primer site along with unique molecular identifiers. Priming of cDNA synthesis was performed from both the TCR alpha and TCR beta constant segments. Two PCR steps were used to amplify libraries, with sample barcodes and sequencing adapters being added in the second step. Sequencing of libraries was done on Illumina HiSeq 2500 (2x100 bp) or NovaSeq (2x150 bp). Under the source paper's analysis protocol: MIGEC handled demultiplexing of reads and collapsing into UMI consensus sequences, while MiXCR performed V(D)J alignment. Vaccine-responding clonotypes were identified with edgeR using replicate PBMC samples, with FDR below 0.01 and a log2 fold change above 5 up to day 15 being required. Each bulk clonotype received a CD4 or CD8 identity based on whether the sequenced CD4 or CD8 repertoire contained that clonotype at higher abundance. The public reads were reanalyzed by TCRdb: fastp trimming at Q25, MiXCR alignment, in-frame beta chains only. Each CDR3 protein appears once, grouped with its most common genes and DNA. The authors' filters were not applied to this entry. This sample is represented by about 130,000 distinct CDR3 sequences; over 8% of them were singletons. Together, the top ten hold about 40% of the sample.

Concerning this clonotype itself: What antigen it recognizes has not been identified. Per-nucleotide qualities are absent, and no much larger clonotype sits a single base away.

The rearrangement combines TRBV29-1 with TRBJ2-3, with 13 middle bases fitting TRBD2. The clonotype comes from a man between 18 and 29 years old who received the YFV17D yellow fever vaccine. The sequencing used CD8+ T cells sorted from PBMCs, collected on the day of the yellow fever booster vaccination. The DNA is TGCAGCGTTGATACTAGCGGGGGGGCAGATACGCAGTATTTT. Its product reads: CSVDTSGGADTQYF.